The clone carrying this T cell receptor beta chain has a count of ten or more. TCRdb reanalyzed the PCR reads via MiXCR. Here the sample spans about 62,000 clones, more than 3.5% being singletons. The V end lost 3 bases, the J end lost 6 bases, and 22 bases lay between the germline ends. This CDR3 spans 16 amino acids. The V gene's germline CDR1 is SGHRS and CDR2 YFSETQ. This sample stems from a study of metastatic and nonmetastatic thyroid tumors. Patients had received no treatment of any kind before thyroid surgery. This sequence joins TRBV5-1 and TRBJ2-7, with D perhaps given as TRBD1 or TRBD2 (5 bases each). The sequence derives from a female donor with papillary thyroid cancer or a benign thyroid nodule (not recorded which). Some clones in this sample may be carry-over from other donors' samples. The sequenced material came from blood. CDR3 DNA sequence: TGCGCCAGCAGCTCCGGGACGGGCCTAGAGATTTTCGAGCAGTACTTC. It specifies CASSSGTGLEIFEQYF. Full variable domain (remainder filled in from reference TRBV5-1 and TRBJ2-7): KAGVTQTPRYLIKTRGQQVTLSCSPISGHRSVSWYQQTPGQGLQFLFEYFSETQRNKGNFPGRFSGRQFSNSRSEMNVSTLELGDSALYLCASSSGTGLEIFEQYFGPGTRLTVT.